Following are 31 T cell receptor beta chains from one sample sequenced in a study of response to subunit inactivated influenza vaccine. MiXCR, applied by TCRdb to the RT-PCR reads, yields one record per CDR3 protein. The sample carries hundreds of thousands of distinct CDR3 sequences, 15% to 20% recorded once. The specimen comprised PBMCs from blood, sampled around 5 days after vaccination. The receptors originated from a man in his fifties or sixties who received an inactivated influenza vaccine.

This clonotype was seen a few times. This chain uses TRBV12-3 or TRBV12-4 with TRBJ2-2; 7 nucleotides align to TRBD2. The CDR3 consists of 13 residues. V gave up 10 bases and J gave up 3 bases; unmatched junction bases: 5. The CDR3 nucleotides read TGTGCCACCCAGCGGGACTACACCGGGGAGCTGTTTTTT. Translating it yields CATQRDYTGELFF.

This clonotype was observed a handful of times. This chain links TRBV7-2 with TRBJ1-5; unclear D gene. CDR3 size: 13 residues. Between the trimmed V and J ends, which lost 6 bases and 3 bases, there was a span of 9 bases. CDR1 and CDR2 from the germline V gene are SGHTA and FQGNSA. The DNA for the CDR3 is TGTGCCAGCAGTAACCAACCCAATCAGCCCCAGCATTTT. Translated: CASSNQPNQPQHF.

This chain connects TRBV5-4 to TRBJ2-3; weak D call: TRBD1 (6 bases). This CDR3 region has 15 residues. Germline assignment: CDR1 SGHNT and CDR2 YYREEE (reference sequence). The V end was cut by 0 bases, the J end by 1 base, with 9 bases between. CDR3 DNA sequence: TGTGCCAGCAGCTTGGGTTGGACAGGCACAGATACGCAGTATTTT. Translated: CASSLGWTGTDTQYF.

The chain combines TRBV7-9 with TRBJ2-1; D may be TRBD2 (6 bases). Trimming took off 2 bases at V and 9 bases at J, with 20 bases between the two ends. CDR3 length: 16 residues. From germline, CDR1 is SEHNR and CDR2 FQNEAQ (reference sequence). In DNA, the CDR3 is TGTGCCAGCAGCTTACAGTTTCCGCCGGGGGAGGCTGAGCAGTTCTTC. This encodes CASSLQFPPGEAEQFF.

The chain has TRBV20-1 and TRBJ2-5, with TRBD2 identical over 10 bases. The germline V gene encodes CDR1 DFQATT and CDR2 SNEGSKA (reference sequence). J was trimmed by 1 base and V by 7 bases; bases with no gene match: 3. The CDR3 extends over 13 amino acids. The CDR3, as DNA: TGCAGTGTCGGGACTAGCGTCCAAGAGACCCAGTACTTC. Protein product: CSVGTSVQETQYF.

The chain carries TRBV12-3 or TRBV12-4 and TRBJ2-2; D might be TRBD1 or TRBD2, each matching 5 bases. The CDR3 has 14 residues. V was clipped by 7 bases and J by 7 bases, with 16 bases between them. For the CDR3, the DNA is TGTGCCAGCACCCCGGGACCCGGGATCGGGGAGCTGTTTTTT. It yields the protein CASTPGPGIGELFF.

This chain uses TRBV20-1 with TRBJ1-4; D gene uncertain. The CDR3 length is 13 residues. In germline, CDR1 is DFQATT, CDR2 SNEGSKA (reference sequence). V lost 2 bases and J lost 5, with 9 bases in between. CDR3 residues: CSARRKYNEKLFF. The CDR3 nucleotides read TGCAGTGCTAGACGAAAGTACAATGAAAAACTGTTTTTT.

This rearrangement joins TRBV14 to TRBJ2-4; D may be TRBD2 (6 bases). Germline V gives CDR1 SGHDN, CDR2 FVKESK. The CDR3 covers 16 residues. The V end was cut by 8 bases, the J end by 0 bases, with 17 bases between. The CDR3 region is CASAPRGTLAKNIQYF. Here the CDR3 DNA reads TGTGCCAGCGCCCCGCGCGGGACCTTAGCCAAAAACATTCAGTACTTC.

This clonotype was seen once. A read error may account for a junction end that differs from germline. This sequence joins TRBV7-9 and TRBJ2-1; D tentatively fits TRBD1 or TRBD2 (5 bases each). CDR3 length: 16 residues. The germline gives CDR1 SEHNR, CDR2 FQNEAQ (reference sequence). Here the CDR3 DNA reads TGTGCCAGCAGCCGGGACGAAAACCTCTCCTACAATGAGCAGTTATTC. Its translation: CASSRDENLSYNEQLF.

CDR3 sequence (DNA): TGTGCCAGCAGCCCGGGGGGGACTAGCGGATTCAATGAGCAGTTCTTC. This translates into CASSPGGTSGFNEQFF. The rearrangement joins TRBV7-9 to TRBJ2-1; 11 bases are shared with TRBD2. CDR3 length: 16 residues. The J segment lost 6 bases and the V segment lost 5 bases, leaving 9 bases of the junction unmatched. Germline V gives CDR1 SEHNR, CDR2 FQNEAQ (reference sequence).

The rearrangement links TRBV20-1 to TRBJ2-5; no firm D call. The CDR3 extends over 17 amino acids. The V gene's germline CDR1 is DFQATT and CDR2 SNEGSKA (reference sequence). With 3 bases removed from V and 5 bases from J, the gap between germline ends came to 25 bases. CDR3 DNA sequence: TGCAGTGCTAGGGATTTTATGGGCCACTCTTTGGTGGAGACCCAGTACTTC. Translated, it gives CSARDFMGHSLVETQYF.

This clonotype was counted only a few times. The gene calls are TRBV7-2 and TRBJ2-7; tentative D call: TRBD1 (5 bases). Germline assignment: CDR1 SGHTA and CDR2 FQGNSA. The CDR3 length is 15 residues. Deletions cut 5 bases from V and 6 bases from J, with 20 bases between. CDR3 residues: CASSDRGPTGSEQYF. The CDR3 bases are TGTGCCAGCAGCGATAGGGGCCCCACCGGCTCCGAGCAGTACTTC.

This clonotype was seen at least ten times. The chain is built from TRBV5-8 and TRBJ1-4, with 7 bases identical to TRBD1. The J segment lost 5 bases and the V segment lost 4 bases, leaving 8 bases of the junction unmatched. Germline loops: CDR1 SGHTS, CDR2 YDEGEE. The CDR3 covers 15 residues. The DNA of the CDR3 is TGTGCCAGCAGCGGACACCGGGACAGAAATGAAAAACTGTTTTTT. Protein sequence: CASSGHRDRNEKLFF.

The chain links TRBV2 to TRBJ1-6; possible D gene TRBD1, 5 bases. Trimming left V 4 bases short and J 10 bases short, with 14 bases between. This CDR3 has 14 residues. Germline V gene data show CDR1 as SNHLY and CDR2 as FYNNEI. DNA for the CDR3: TGTGCCAGCAGTGTGGTCCTCAGGGACTCACCCCTCCACTTT. This sequence encodes CASSVVLRDSPLHF.

V usage is TRBV20-1 and J usage is TRBJ2-1, with TRBD2 identical over 7 bases. Germline assignment: CDR1 DFQATT and CDR2 SNEGSKA (reference sequence). J gave up 4 bases and V 2 bases, and 5 bases lay outside the gene matches. The CDR3 spans 14 residues. CDR3 bases: TGCAGTGCTAGAAAAGGACTAGGTTACAATGAGCAGTTCTTC. The encoded protein is CSARKGLGYNEQFF.

The V gene is TRBV9, the J gene TRBJ2-7, with 8 bases that match TRBD1. The CDR3 is 15 amino acids. The V gene end was trimmed by 5 bases and the J gene end by 2 bases; junction bases not matched to a gene: 9. Looked up from germline, CDR1 is SGDLS and CDR2 is YYNGEE. CDR3 protein: CASSEHTGGTYEQYF. In DNA, the CDR3 is TGTGCCAGCAGTGAACATACAGGGGGGACCTACGAGCAGTACTTC.

V is TRBV20-1 and J is TRBJ2-5, with D possibly TRBD1 on 5 matching bases. CDR3 length equals 13 residues. V gave up 6 bases and J gave up 5 bases, with 16 bases separating them. The germline V gene has CDR1 DFQATT and CDR2 SNEGSKA (reference sequence). The CDR3 reads CSAFRVDQETQYF. CDR3 sequence (DNA): TGCAGTGCCTTCAGGGTTGATCAGGAGACCCAGTACTTC.

This clonotype was seen a handful of times. The chain carries TRBV7-8 and TRBJ2-3, with D possibly matching TRBD2 (6 bases). Germline CDR1 SGHVS, CDR2 FQNEAQ. The CDR3 runs to 14 residues. Trimming stripped 5 bases from V and 6 bases from J, with 15 bases between. DNA for the CDR3: TGTGCCAGCAGCCCTGGGACTTATGGGGATACGCAGTATTTT. It yields the protein CASSPGTYGDTQYF.

The chain combines TRBV7-9 with TRBJ2-4; the D call may be TRBD1 or TRBD2 (6 bases each). The CDR3 spans 13 residues. Germline values: CDR1 SEHNR, CDR2 FQNEAQ (reference sequence). V shed 0 bases and J shed 9 bases, with 9 bases lying between them. CDR3 loop: CASSLAEGGIQYF. In DNA form, the CDR3 reads TGTGCCAGCAGCTTAGCCGAGGGGGGCATTCAGTACTTC.

This clonotype was seen a few times. The rearrangement uses TRBV5-1 and TRBJ2-1; 7 nucleotides align to TRBD1. Per the germline V gene, CDR1 is SGHRS and CDR2 is YFSETQ. Trimming cost V 0 bases and J 5 bases; bases outside gene matches: 14. CDR3 size: 18 residues. The CDR3 bases are TGCGCCAGCAGCTTGGAAGGGGGCAGGGGACATGCAAACAATGAGCAGTTCTTC. This codes for CASSLEGGRGHANNEQFF.

This clonotype came up a few times. The chain is built from TRBV20-1 and TRBJ2-2, with 7 bases aligning to TRBD2. The length of the CDR3 is 15 residues. Germline CDR1 and CDR2: DFQATT and SNEGSKA (reference sequence). V gave up 3 bases and J gave up 6 bases; unmatched junction bases: 10. The CDR3 DNA reads as TGCAGTGCTAGGTTCCGCGGGAGTCTAGCCGGGGAGCTGTTTTTT. Encoded protein: CSARFRGSLAGELFF.

This clonotype came up a few times. V and J are TRBV25-1 and TRBJ2-7; possibly TRBD1 for D (5 bases). V was cut by 6 bases and J by 5 bases, with 8 bases left in between. CDR1 is MGHDK, CDR2 SYGVNS, per germline. This CDR3 comprises 11 residues. The CDR3 loop is CASRDSNEQYF. The CDR3 bases are TGTGCCAGCAGAGACAGCAACGAGCAGTACTTC.

This chain joins TRBV20-1 and TRBJ1-2; D not certain. Germline CDR1 DFQATT, CDR2 SNEGSKA (reference sequence). The CDR3 sequence is 14 residues long. Trimming took off 0 bases at V and 6 bases at J, with 14 bases between the two ends. The CDR3 DNA reads as TGCAGTGCTAGAGATATCACGGTAGAAGATGGCTACACCTTC. Translation gives CSARDITVEDGYTF.

Ten or more counts support this clonotype. The chain uses TRBV12-3 or TRBV12-4 and TRBJ1-6, with D possibly matching TRBD1 (5 bases). Deletions cut 3 bases from V and 3 bases from J, with 9 bases between. The CDR3 length is 15 residues. The CDR3 DNA sequence: TGTGCCAGCAGTTTGGGGGGGAACTATAATTCACCCCTCCACTTT. Translation: CASSLGGNYNSPLHF.

The genes are TRBV11-1 and TRBJ2-6; tentatively, D is TRBD1 (6 bases). The CDR3 has 18 residues. V gave up 4 bases and J gave up 0 bases, with 16 bases separating them. CDR1 and CDR2 (germline): SGHAT, FQDESV (reference sequence). CDR3 bases: TGTGCCAGCAGCTACTACCGGGACATCAACTCTGGGGCCAACGTCCTGACTTTC. As protein: CASSYYRDINSGANVLTF.

This clonotype was picked up many times. The V gene is TRBV10-3, the J gene TRBJ2-2; 8 bases line up with TRBD2. The V gene end was trimmed by 5 bases and the J gene end by 4 bases; junction bases not matched to a gene: 9. Germline V gene data show CDR1 as ENHRY and CDR2 as SYGVKD. The CDR3 length is 16 residues. CDR3 in amino acids: CAISSLAGISTGELFF. In DNA form, the CDR3 reads TGTGCCATCAGTAGCTTAGCGGGAATAAGCACCGGGGAGCTGTTTTTT.

The genes are TRBV10-3 and TRBJ2-2, with D tentatively TRBD1 or TRBD2 (5 bases each). Looked up from germline, CDR1 is ENHRY and CDR2 is SYGVKD. Trimming left V 6 bases short and J 4 bases short, with 12 bases between. This CDR3 spans 14 amino acids. CDR3 in DNA: TGTGCCATCAGATCCGGGACCCCCACCGGGGAGCTGTTTTTT. This gives the protein CAIRSGTPTGELFF.

The CDR3 region has the DNA TGTGCCTGGAGTGTACTCGATGAGCAGTTCTTC. Translated: CAWSVLDEQFF. This sequence joins TRBV30 and TRBJ2-1; no reliable D call. CDR3 size: 11 residues. Germline CDR1 reads GTSNPN; CDR2 reads SVGIG (reference sequence). The V end lost 0 bases, the J end lost 8 bases, and 5 bases lay between the germline ends.

This clonotype has more than one count but fewer than ten. V usage is TRBV5-1 and J usage is TRBJ2-1, with 8 bases fitting TRBD1. The CDR3 runs to 14 residues. Losses at the gene ends were 4 bases for V and 16 bases for J; bases not matched to a gene: 16. Per the germline V gene, CDR1 is SGHRS and CDR2 is YFSETQ. DNA of the CDR3: TGCGCCAGCAGCACCGGGACAGGAAACTCGTGGGGTTTCTTC. This translates into CASSTGTGNSWGFF.

This chain connects TRBV11-2 to TRBJ2-4, with 11 nucleotides matching TRBD2. The germline CDR1 and CDR2 sequences are SGHAT and FQNNGV. Trimming removed 5 bases from V and 0 bases from J; junction bases left unmatched: 12. The CDR3 has 19 residues. In nucleotides, the CDR3 is TGTGCCAGCAGCCCCCGACTAGCGGGACAGTTTTTAGCCAAAAACATTCAGTACTTC. Protein: CASSPRLAGQFLAKNIQYF.

This clonotype was counted ten times or more. The V call is TRBV6-2 or TRBV6-3, the J call TRBJ2-3; D may be TRBD1 (5 bases). CDR1 is MNHEY and CDR2 is SVGEGT in the germline V gene. V dropped 6 bases and J dropped 4 bases, with 20 bases sitting between them. The CDR3 loop spans 16 amino acids. The CDR3 sequence is CASRSPTATGADTQYF. In DNA form, the CDR3 reads TGTGCCAGCAGATCGCCGACAGCGACGGGCGCAGATACGCAGTATTTT.